A selection of T cell receptor beta chains follows, all from one sample in a study of cytomegalovirus exposure and HLA in healthy donors. The assay was immunoSEQ multiplex PCR, and TCRdb's table has in-frame clones only and misses some. The sample includes roughly 110,000 clones, around 80% of them seen just once. Material: PBMCs. These receptors were obtained from a woman between 45 and 65 years old in good health and CMV-seropositive. Both conserved end residues are part of each CDR3. The D gene is left open where the match is weak. Clone size, where shown, is once, few, many, or a class for clones that have expanded.

j_call clone_size d_call v_call cdr3_aa cdr3_nt
TRBJ1-1 . . TRBV5-4 CASSFSAGKENTEAFF TGTGCCAGCAGCTTCTCGGCAGGGAAGGAGAACACTGAAGCTTTCTTT
TRBJ1-2 . . TRBV25-1 CASSDPFRGANYGYTF TGTGCCAGCAGTGACCCTTTTCGGGGGGCAAACTATGGCTACACCTTC
TRBJ2-1 . TRBD2 TRBV7-3 CASSLGLAGMNEQFF TGTGCCAGCAGCCTCGGCCTAGCGGGGATGAATGAGCAGTTCTTC
TRBJ1-4 . . TRBV7-9 CSSSGRGELDEKLFF TGTTCCAGCAGCGGCCGCGGGGAGTTGGATGAAAAACTGTTTTTT
TRBJ1-5 . TRBD1 TRBV7-3 CASSLDRNQPQHF TGTGCCAGCAGCCTGGACAGGAATCAGCCCCAGCATTTT
TRBJ2-7 . TRBD2 TRBV5-1 CASSLEGTSGVASYEQYF TGCGCCAGCAGCTTGGAGGGGACTAGCGGGGTGGCATCCTACGAGCAGTACTTC
TRBJ1-1 . . TRBV30 CAWSPARGKFMNTEAFF TGTGCCTGGAGTCCTGCCCGCGGGAAGTTCATGAACACTGAAGCTTTCTTT
TRBJ1-1 . . TRBV29-1 CSARTFDTEAFF TGCAGCGCTCGAACTTTTGACACTGAAGCTTTCTTT
TRBJ2-5 . . TRBV4-1 CASSTLGGARETQYF TGCGCCAGCAGCACGCTGGGGGGGGCAAGGGAGACCCAGTACTTC
TRBJ2-5 . . TRBV14 CASSQWGGETQYF TGTGCCAGCAGCCAATGGGGCGGTGAGACCCAGTACTTC
TRBJ2-3 . TRBD1 TRBV5-1 CASRQGQGPDTQYF TGCGCCAGCAGACAGGGACAGGGCCCAGATACGCAGTATTTT
TRBJ2-7 . TRBD2 TRBV2 CASLTSGGRYEQYF TGTGCCAGTCTTACTAGCGGGGGTCGCTACGAGCAGTACTTC
TRBJ1-2 . . TRBV7-3 CASSPQIRGSGYTF TGTGCCAGCAGCCCCCAAATTCGAGGCTCGGGCTACACCTTC
TRBJ1-4 . TRBD1 TRBV9 CASSPWTGLDEKLFF TGTGCCAGCAGCCCTTGGACAGGGTTAGACGAAAAACTGTTTTTT
TRBJ1-3 . . TRBV19 CASSIESGISGNTIYF TGTGCCAGTAGTATAGAGAGCGGCATCTCTGGAAACACCATATATTTT
TRBJ2-7 few . TRBV1 CTSTLIRETSYEQYF TGCACCAGCACCCTCATCCGAGAAACGTCCTACGAGCAGTACTTC
TRBJ1-1 . TRBD1 TRBV4-1 CASSWHPAPGQPNTEAFF TGCGCCAGCAGCTGGCATCCCGCGCCGGGACAGCCGAACACTGAAGCTTTCTTT
TRBJ1-1 . TRBD1 TRBV6-5 CASSYSTGGAGTEAFF TGTGCCAGCAGTTATTCTACAGGGGGCGCTGGGACTGAAGCTTTCTTT
TRBJ2-6 . TRBD1 TRBV7-9 CASSPDRFSGISGANVLTF TGTGCCAGCAGCCCGGACAGGTTTTCGGGTATTTCTGGGGCCAACGTCCTGACTTTC
TRBJ1-2 . TRBD1 TRBV19 CASIAPGQGGGYTF TGTGCCAGTATCGCCCCGGGACAGGGTGGCGGCTACACCTTC
TRBJ1-2 . TRBD1 TRBV10-3 CAISGTGGAGEGYTF TGTGCCATCAGTGGGACAGGGGGCGCGGGAGAGGGCTACACCTTC
TRBJ1-1 many TRBD1 TRBV7-9 CASGKQGDTEAFF TGTGCCAGCGGAAAACAGGGGGACACTGAAGCTTTCTTT
TRBJ2-7 many . TRBV7-9 CASSLEKGVHEQYF TGTGCCAGCAGCTTAGAGAAGGGGGTTCACGAGCAGTACTTC
TRBJ1-6 few . TRBV7-6 CASAGKTGSSYNSPLHF TGTGCCAGCGCCGGCAAAACAGGGAGCTCCTATAATTCACCCCTCCACTTT
TRBJ2-1 . TRBD2 TRBV5-4 CASSFGRGGEEQFF TGTGCCAGCAGCTTCGGGCGGGGGGGAGAGGAGCAGTTCTTC
TRBJ2-5 . . TRBV4-3 CASSQGPGGRETQYF TGCGCCAGCAGCCAAGGCCCGGGCGGGCGAGAGACCCAGTACTTC
TRBJ1-5 . TRBD1 TRBV5-5 CASSFTGARNQPQHF TGTGCCAGCAGCTTCACAGGGGCCCGCAATCAGCCCCAGCATTTT
TRBJ1-1 . TRBD1 TRBV10-3 CAISESPWTGGNNTEAFF TGTGCCATCAGTGAGTCCCCCTGGACAGGAGGTAACAACACTGAAGCTTTCTTT
TRBJ1-1 . TRBD1 TRBV6-6 CASSYGRGVTEAFF TGTGCCAGCAGTTATGGCAGGGGGGTCACTGAAGCTTTCTTT
TRBJ1-4 . . TRBV4-3 CASSQSTGISEEKLFF TGCGCCAGCAGCCAATCCACAGGGATCTCAGAGGAAAAACTGTTTTTT
TRBJ2-2 . TRBD2 TRBV9 CASSPLLAGETGELFF TGTGCCAGCAGCCCCCTTCTAGCGGGCGAAACCGGGGAGCTGTTTTTT
TRBJ1-4 once . TRBV1 CTSSQATALRGEKLFF TGCACCAGCAGCCAAGCGACCGCACTCCGGGGGGAAAAACTGTTTTTT
TRBJ1-4 . . TRBV4-3 CASSRSSTNEKLFF TGCGCCAGCAGCCGCAGTTCAACTAATGAAAAACTGTTTTTT